Presented here are 12 T cell receptor beta chains from one specimen sequenced in a study of technical replicates of blood from a few donors. Sequenced by immunoSEQ multiplex PCR; TCRdb stores in-frame clones only, minus some. This sample has around 83,000 clones, with 94% found just once. The sequencing input was T cells isolated from PBMCs. Source of these receptors: a human donor in good health.

V usage is TRBV5-1 and J usage is TRBJ2-5, with TRBD1 matching 7 bases. V shed 0 bases, J shed 2 bases, and the junction held 4 bases outside the gene matches. CDR3 length: 15 residues. Germline lookup yields CDR1 SGHRS and CDR2 YFSETQ. CDR3: CASSLAGRGQETQYF. In DNA form, the CDR3 reads TGCGCCAGCAGCTTGGCTGGCAGGGGGCAAGAGACCCAGTACTTC.

This chain connects TRBV2 to TRBJ2-1, with 11 positions matching TRBD2. Germline V gene sequence: CDR1 SNHLY, CDR2 FYNNEI. This CDR3 is 13 amino acids long. V was clipped by 3 bases and J by 15 bases; unmatched bases: 7. CDR3 nucleotide sequence: TGTGCCAGCAGTGATGACCTAGCGGGGGGTAGGTTCTTC. Its translation: CASSDDLAGGRFF.

The chain combines TRBV7-3 with TRBJ1-2; D may be TRBD1 (5 bases). Germline CDR1 is SGHTA and CDR2 is FQGTGA. Trimming stripped 5 bases from V and 4 bases from J, with 20 bases between. This CDR3 contains 16 residues. CDR3 sequence: CASSPTDSTDFYGYTF. The DNA of the CDR3 is TGTGCCAGCAGCCCTACCGACAGTACCGACTTCTATGGCTACACCTTC.

The genes are TRBV2 and TRBJ2-2, with TRBD1 matching 8 bases. The germline CDR1 and CDR2 sequences are SNHLY and FYNNEI. J was trimmed by 5 bases and V by 6 bases; bases with no gene match: 5. The CDR3 spans 14 residues. CDR3 in DNA: TGTGCCAGCAGCAGGACAGGGCGGACCGGGGAGCTGTTTTTT. Encoded protein: CASSRTGRTGELFF.

This chain connects TRBV13 to TRBJ2-2; D may be TRBD2 (6 bases). Germline-derived CDR1 and CDR2 are PRHDT and FYEKMQ (reference sequence). The V and J ends lost 5 bases and 6 bases respectively, with 34 bases between them. This CDR3 region has 21 residues. Written as DNA, the CDR3 is TGTGCCAGCAGCACCCCGGGGGTCACCCGCGACTTAGCCCCCCAGGCCGGGGAGCTGTTTTTT. It encodes CASSTPGVTRDLAPQAGELFF.

This chain uses TRBV7-8 with TRBJ2-7; D perhaps matches TRBD2 (5 bases). Germline assignment: CDR1 SGHVS and CDR2 FQNEAQ. Trimming took off 0 bases at V and 3 bases at J, with 15 bases between the two ends. This CDR3 has 16 residues. The CDR3, as DNA: TGTGCCAGCAGCTTAGCGGCCGGGGTTGTTGACTACGAGCAGTACTTC. This encodes CASSLAAGVVDYEQYF.

The V and J genes are TRBV29-1 and TRBJ1-1; D gene unclear. The CDR3 is 12 amino acids. Germline V lookup: CDR1 SQVTM, CDR2 ANQGSEA. V was trimmed by 1 base and J by 11 bases, leaving 14 bases between them. CDR3 nucleotides: TGCAGCGTTGAAGGTGGGTCCGGAGGGGCTTTCTTT. This gives the protein CSVEGGSGGAFF.

The CDR3 sequence is CASSLRLAGGNEQFF. CDR3 DNA sequence: TGTGCCAGCAGCTTGCGCCTAGCGGGAGGGAATGAGCAGTTCTTC. V is TRBV5-4 and J is TRBJ2-1; 12 bases map to TRBD2. Looked up from germline, CDR1 is SGHNT and CDR2 is YYREEE (reference sequence). V gave up 1 base and J gave up 7 bases; unmatched junction bases: 3. CDR3 size: 15 residues.

This chain joins TRBV5-1 and TRBJ2-5; 7 bases are shared with TRBD2. CDR1 is SGHRS, CDR2 YFSETQ, per germline. CDR3 length: 15 amino acids. J gave up 2 bases and V 0 bases, and 4 bases lay outside the gene matches. The DNA of the CDR3 is TGCGCCAGCAGCTTGGTTGGGACTACACAAGAGACCCAGTACTTC. Residues: CASSLVGTTQETQYF.

The chain joins TRBV2 to TRBJ1-5; D is undetermined. CDR1 is SNHLY, CDR2 FYNNEI, per germline. Trimming cost V 7 bases and J 0 bases, with 10 bases left between them. The CDR3 runs 14 residues. The CDR3 loop reads CASMSQYSNQPQHF. DNA of the CDR3: TGTGCCAGCATGTCACAGTATAGCAATCAGCCCCAGCATTTT.

The J gene is TRBJ2-3, the V gene TRBV11-3, with 9 bases that match TRBD1. This CDR3 is built from 18 residues. V dropped 1 base and J dropped 5; count of bases not matched to a gene: 13. Germline-derived CDR1 and CDR2 are SGHNT and YENEEA. The CDR3: CASSLGWVYRGQEDTQYF. The CDR3 region has the DNA TGTGCCAGCAGCTTAGGGTGGGTCTACAGGGGGCAGGAAGATACGCAGTATTTT.

The chain combines TRBV15 with TRBJ2-3; 7 nucleotides match TRBD1. The V segment lost 1 base and the J segment 6 bases; nucleotides outside the gene matches: 16. CDR1 is LNHNV and CDR2 is YYDKDF in the germline V gene (reference sequence). The CDR3 contains 18 residues. The chain's CDR3 is CATSRAGGSFRGPDTQYF. Here the CDR3 DNA reads TGTGCCACCAGCAGAGCCGGCGGATCGTTTAGGGGGCCGGATACGCAGTATTTT.